The T cell receptor (beta chain) under discussion was sequenced for a study of blood T cells in healthy people across ages. Study-wide results and caveats: It was not known whether donors were CMV positive (a possible confounder of expanded clonotype changes).

The CDR3 is made up of 15 amino acids. The germline V gene has CDR1 SNHLY and CDR2 FYNNEI. V was pared by 7 bases and J by 0 bases, with 13 bases between. The study drew donors from healthy Caucasian individuals in Russia aged about 6 to 100. As concerns this clonotype: What it binds is unknown.

A second PCR of about 6 to 12 cycles used a sample-barcoded 5' primer and a J-beta primer mix. A template-switch adaptor with 12 random nucleotides tagged each cDNA molecule. From the 5' RACE reads, TCRdb called clonotypes with MiXCR, one entry per CDR3 protein. The sample consists of approximately 880,000 distinct CDR3 sequences, roughly 48% of them appearing once. The V and J genes are TRBV2 and TRBJ1-5, with a weak D call TRBD1 (6 bases). Source material: blood. The receptor's source is a man under 40 in good health. The CDR3 nucleotides read TGTGCCAGCACCGAGGGGGGTTATAGCAATCAGCCCCAGCATTTT. As protein: CASTEGGYSNQPQHF.